This record concerns one T cell receptor beta chain sequence. CDR1 is KGHSH and CDR2 is LQKENI in the germline V gene. Trimming removed 6 bases from V and 8 bases from J; junction bases left unmatched: 6. The CDR3 is made up of 15 amino acids. Here immunoSEQ multiplex PCR was the method, and the copy in TCRdb shows in-frame clones only, minus some. The data contain about 150,000 clones, roughly four fifths of them seen just once; the ten biggest clones take up 15%. This sample was taken from a study of blood T cell repertoires in COVID-19. Study at large: COVID-19 samples collected from the United States, Italy and Spain covered acute and convalescent phases. Sample material is recorded as cDNA or gDNA derived from T cells, B-cell-depleted T cells, or PBMCs.

J is TRBJ1-6 and V is TRBV18; the match to TRBD1 covers 11 bases. The sample comprised peripheral blood. The source of this sequence is a human donor with acute or convalescent COVID-19. The donor label of this sample is uncertain. CDR3 nucleotide sequence: TGTGCCAGCTCGCGAGGACAGGGGGCAGATTCACCCCTCCACTTT. Translation gives CASSRGQGADSPLHF.